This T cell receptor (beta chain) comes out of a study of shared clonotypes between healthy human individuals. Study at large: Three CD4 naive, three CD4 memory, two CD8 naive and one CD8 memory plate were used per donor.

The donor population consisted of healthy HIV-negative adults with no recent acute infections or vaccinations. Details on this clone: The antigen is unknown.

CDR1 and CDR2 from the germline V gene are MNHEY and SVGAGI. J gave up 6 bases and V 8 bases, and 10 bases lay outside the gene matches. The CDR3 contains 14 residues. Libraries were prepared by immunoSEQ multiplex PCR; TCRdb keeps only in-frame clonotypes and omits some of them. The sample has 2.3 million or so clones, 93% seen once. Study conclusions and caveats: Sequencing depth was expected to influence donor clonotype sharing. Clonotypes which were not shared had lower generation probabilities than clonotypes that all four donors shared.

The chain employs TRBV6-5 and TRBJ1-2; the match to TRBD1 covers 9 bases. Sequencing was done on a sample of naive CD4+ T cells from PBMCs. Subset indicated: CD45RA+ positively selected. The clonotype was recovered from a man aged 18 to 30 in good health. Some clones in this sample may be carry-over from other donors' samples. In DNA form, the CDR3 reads TGTGCCAGCGCCCCCAACAGGGGGCATGATGGCTACACCTTC. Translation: CASAPNRGHDGYTF.